This is a list of T cell receptor beta chains from one sample in a study of identical twins. MiXCR was run by TCRdb on the 5' RACE reads, yielding one entry per CDR3 protein. This sample carries about 200,000 distinct CDR3 sequences, 6.5% of them seen once, and the ten largest clones take roughly 15%. The same sample was also studied in work on T cells expressing NK-cell markers.

The sample was CD8+ T cells sorted from blood. These TCRs come from a woman in her late teens or twenties in good health. CDR3s leave out the opening cysteine and the closing phenylalanine or tryptophan.

v_gene: TRBV6-1
j_gene: TRBJ2-1
CDR3aa: ASSLAGGPSNEQF

v_gene: TRBV9
j_gene: TRBJ1-2
CDR3aa: ASSVGTDTYGYT

v_gene: TRBV6-6
j_gene: TRBJ1-1
CDR3aa: ASSAVDTEAF

v_gene: TRBV12-3/TRBV12-4
j_gene: TRBJ2-1
CDR3aa: ASSSRGGSGNNEQF

v_gene: TRBV5-1
j_gene: TRBJ2-7
CDR3aa: APEGGHSYEQY

v_gene: TRBV7-6
j_gene: TRBJ2-2
CDR3aa: ASSPEGGRGTGELF

v_gene: TRBV6-2/TRBV6-3
j_gene: TRBJ2-4
CDR3aa: ASSLPLIAGGSNIQY

v_gene: TRBV9
j_gene: TRBJ1-5
CDR3aa: ASSAGTVPNQPQH

v_gene: TRBV7-9
j_gene: TRBJ1-1
CDR3aa: ASSFSTNTEAF

v_gene: TRBV11-2
j_gene: TRBJ2-5
CDR3aa: ASSSTATQY

v_gene: TRBV30
j_gene: TRBJ2-1
CDR3aa: AWSLLSGVGNEQF

v_gene: TRBV28
j_gene: TRBJ2-1
CDR3aa: AISEMGLAGEQF

v_gene: TRBV6-5
j_gene: TRBJ1-2
CDR3aa: ASTSDPSNYGYT

v_gene: TRBV3-1
j_gene: TRBJ2-2
CDR3aa: ASSPERGNGELF

v_gene: TRBV27
j_gene: TRBJ2-1
CDR3aa: ASSLSATGPNEQF

v_gene: TRBV4-2
j_gene: TRBJ2-3
CDR3aa: ASKAGGPDSTDTQY

v_gene: TRBV21-1
j_gene: TRBJ1-6
CDR3aa: ASSIVRAHHNSPLH

v_gene: TRBV20-1
j_gene: TRBJ2-2
CDR3aa: SARAGTENTGELF

v_gene: TRBV12-3/TRBV12-4
j_gene: TRBJ2-7
CDR3aa: ASSLLGGNYEQY

v_gene: TRBV14
j_gene: TRBJ2-3
CDR3aa: ASSQVDWTSGGALADTQY

v_gene: TRBV12-3/TRBV12-4
j_gene: TRBJ1-5
CDR3aa: ASSHTGSDQPQH

v_gene: TRBV24-1
j_gene: TRBJ2-7
CDR3aa: ATSDPGQPYEQY

v_gene: TRBV7-9
j_gene: TRBJ2-7
CDR3aa: ASSRGVAEQY

v_gene: TRBV20-1
j_gene: TRBJ2-7
CDR3aa: SARTGNYEQY

v_gene: TRBV4-3
j_gene: TRBJ2-1
CDR3aa: ASSREGPDEQF

v_gene: TRBV20-1
j_gene: TRBJ2-5
CDR3aa: SARDPGTRLSQETQY

v_gene: TRBV7-8
j_gene: TRBJ2-7
CDR3aa: ASSLETRNEQY

v_gene: TRBV10-3
j_gene: TRBJ1-2
CDR3aa: AIRGSLYGYT

v_gene: TRBV5-1
j_gene: TRBJ1-2
CDR3aa: ASSWDRMGYT

v_gene: TRBV7-9
j_gene: TRBJ2-3
CDR3aa: ASSFYGQKDTQY

v_gene: TRBV29-1
j_gene: TRBJ2-7
CDR3aa: SALSRGASYEQY

v_gene: TRBV7-9
j_gene: TRBJ2-7
CDR3aa: ASSLRVSPYEQY

v_gene: TRBV5-4
j_gene: TRBJ1-6
CDR3aa: ASRGDSKVLH

v_gene: TRBV5-1
j_gene: TRBJ2-5
CDR3aa: ASSPHGGAGETQY

v_gene: TRBV4-2
j_gene: TRBJ2-7
CDR3aa: ASSQEGGYSYEQY

v_gene: TRBV7-9
j_gene: TRBJ1-1
CDR3aa: ASSLVDRNTEAF

v_gene: TRBV20-1
j_gene: TRBJ2-1
CDR3aa: SARDVGQNNEQF

v_gene: TRBV5-5
j_gene: TRBJ1-3
CDR3aa: ASSWWTGNTIY

v_gene: TRBV7-9
j_gene: TRBJ2-5
CDR3aa: ASSWTSGGLGRETQY

v_gene: TRBV2
j_gene: TRBJ2-3
CDR3aa: ASSSGGSAGDTQY

v_gene: TRBV9
j_gene: TRBJ2-5
CDR3aa: ASSGWGGETQY

v_gene: TRBV2
j_gene: TRBJ2-5
CDR3aa: ASLDRKKETQY

v_gene: TRBV10-3
j_gene: TRBJ2-3
CDR3aa: AISEMKGLLGTDTQY

v_gene: TRBV7-9
j_gene: TRBJ1-1
CDR3aa: ASLGQLNPEDTEAF

v_gene: TRBV7-9
j_gene: TRBJ1-4
CDR3aa: ASSVPGTGHEKLF

v_gene: TRBV11-2
j_gene: TRBJ2-5
CDR3aa: ASSLGVFGLPGGETQY

v_gene: TRBV12-3/TRBV12-4
j_gene: TRBJ2-7
CDR3aa: ASSAGDRAYEQY

v_gene: TRBV15
j_gene: TRBJ2-1
CDR3aa: ATSSETSGGPHEQF

v_gene: TRBV2
j_gene: TRBJ2-1
CDR3aa: ARGTREQF

v_gene: TRBV6-6
j_gene: TRBJ2-7
CDR3aa: ASSYSKLEQY

v_gene: TRBV7-3
j_gene: TRBJ2-5
CDR3aa: ASSFLNQETQY

v_gene: TRBV7-2
j_gene: TRBJ1-1
CDR3aa: ASRSSGRDKAF

v_gene: TRBV28
j_gene: TRBJ2-1
CDR3aa: ASSNGVATYNEQF

v_gene: TRBV7-2
j_gene: TRBJ2-7
CDR3aa: ASSPYLLSSYEQY

v_gene: TRBV12-5
j_gene: TRBJ2-3
CDR3aa: ASGPGPLDTQY